The 22 T cell receptor beta chains below come from one sample, sequenced in a study of cytomegalovirus exposure and HLA in healthy donors. The PCR ran on 60 Vbeta and 13 Jbeta primers. TCRdb's table, derived via immunoSEQ multiplex PCR, lists solely in-frame clones and lacks some. The table shows 150,000 to 200,000 clones, with around 74% occurring only once. Sequenced: PBMCs. These receptors were obtained from a young woman in good health and CMV-seronegative.

A note on this clone: Relative to the germline gene, one junction end is altered; a read error may explain this. This rearrangement joins TRBV7-9 to TRBJ2-1; the match to TRBD1 covers 10 bases. Per germline, CDR1 SEHNR and CDR2 FQNEAQ (reference sequence). The CDR3 loop spans 16 amino acids. This CDR3 reads CSSSLDMWDRGGEQFF. The DNA of the CDR3 is TGTTCCAGCAGCTTAGACATGTGGGACAGGGGTGGCGAGCAGTTCTTC.

The CDR3: CATSRDWGLEQYF. In nucleotides, the CDR3 is TGTGCCACCAGCAGAGATTGGGGGCTCGAGCAGTACTTC. This chain joins TRBV15 and TRBJ2-7, with a possible D match to TRBD1 (6 bases). The V gene's germline CDR1 is LNHNV and CDR2 YYDKDF (reference sequence). V was cut by 0 bases and J by 6 bases, with 9 bases left in between. This CDR3 is 13 amino acids long.

V gene TRBV7-9 combines with J gene TRBJ1-2; D is ambiguous. With 3 bases removed from V and 3 bases from J, the gap between germline ends came to 14 bases. CDR1 is SEHNR, CDR2 FQNEAQ, per germline (reference sequence). CDR3 length: 15 residues. In nucleotides, the CDR3 is TGTGCCAGCAGCTTGTCTGGCAGGATCGACTATGGCTACACCTTC. This translates into CASSLSGRIDYGYTF.

This rearrangement joins TRBV29-1 to TRBJ2-2; TRBD2 is a possible D gene (5 bases). In germline, CDR1 is SQVTM, CDR2 ANQGSEA. There are 11 residues in the CDR3. CDR3 residues: CSARGERELFF. CDR3 sequence (DNA): TGCAGTGCTCGGGGAGAAAGGGAGCTGTTTTTT.

This chain connects TRBV5-1 to TRBJ2-3; 12 nucleotides line up with TRBD2. The junction had 3 bases not matched to a gene; V was cut back by 2 bases and J by 2 bases. The CDR3 is made up of 16 amino acids. Germline values: CDR1 SGHRS, CDR2 YFSETQ. CDR3 bases: TGCGCCAGCAGCTTCCCTAGCGGGGGGGTCACAGATACGCAGTATTTT. It codes for CASSFPSGGVTDTQYF.

The chain is built from TRBV11-2 and TRBJ2-3; D is undetermined. Germline V gene data show CDR1 as SGHAT and CDR2 as FQNNGV. This CDR3 region has 12 residues. V was shortened by 6 bases and J by 6 bases, with 10 bases between the two germline ends. CDR3 in amino acids: CASRPIADTQYF. The DNA of the CDR3 is TGTGCCAGCAGACCAATCGCGGATACGCAGTATTTT. The full variable domain, its missing parts supplied by reference TRBV11-2 and TRBJ2-3, is EAGVAQSPRYKIIEKRQSVAFWCNPISGHATLYWYQQILGQGPKLLIQFQNNGVVDDSQLPKDRFSAERLKGVDSTLKIQPAKLEDSAVYLCASRPIADTQYFGPGTRLTVL.

J is TRBJ1-1 and V is TRBV4-1; D is unclear. Germline V gives CDR1 MGHRA, CDR2 YSYEKL. There are 16 residues in the CDR3. Deletions cut 2 bases from V and 5 bases from J, with 18 bases between. The CDR3 protein is CASSQPPGVRETEAFF. DNA for the CDR3: TGCGCCAGCAGCCAACCGCCCGGGGTAAGGGAAACTGAAGCTTTCTTT.

The chain is built from TRBV29-1 and TRBJ2-5; maybe TRBD1 (6 bases). V lost 6 bases and J lost 5, with 10 bases in between. The CDR3 sequence is 11 residues long. Looked up from germline, CDR1 is SQVTM and CDR2 is ANQGSEA. CDR3 coding DNA: TGCAGCGTCTACAGGGAGGAGACCCAGTACTTC. This translates into CSVYREETQYF.

The genes are TRBV19 and TRBJ1-5, with TRBD1 as a possible D gene (6 bases). Trimming shortened V by 8 bases and J by 6 bases, and 14 bases separated the two germline ends. The V gene's germline CDR1 is LNHDA and CDR2 SQIVND (reference sequence). The CDR3 has 13 amino acids. CDR3 sequence reads: CASYGGWFQPQHF. CDR3 DNA: TGTGCCAGTTATGGGGGCTGGTTTCAGCCCCAGCATTTT.

The rearrangement uses TRBV18 and TRBJ1-1; D ambiguous. Trimming stripped 3 bases from V and 0 bases from J, with 8 bases between. Germline V gene data show CDR1 as KGHSH and CDR2 as LQKENI. The CDR3 totals 14 residues. For the CDR3, the DNA is TGTGCCAGCTCACCCCCAGTAATGAACACTGAAGCTTTCTTT. It encodes CASSPPVMNTEAFF.

The rearrangement uses TRBV4-2 and TRBJ1-3, with D tentatively TRBD1 (5 bases). Germline CDR1 is LGHNA and CDR2 is YNFKEQ. The V and J ends lost 4 bases and 4 bases respectively, with 14 bases between them. The CDR3 extends over 15 amino acids. CDR3 residues: CASSRVRVSGNTIYF. The CDR3, as DNA: TGTGCCAGCAGCCGAGTCAGGGTTTCGGGAAACACCATATATTTT.

This clone was seen more than once but under ten times. The CDR3 DNA reads TGTGCCAGCAGTGAACCTAACACAGATACGCAGTATTTT. As protein: CASSEPNTDTQYF. The chain links TRBV6-4 to TRBJ2-3; D unresolved. The CDR3 is 13 amino acids. V was trimmed by 3 bases and J by 2 bases, leaving 6 bases between them. Germline CDR1 MRHNA, CDR2 SNTAGT.

The chain has TRBV28 and TRBJ2-4, with 9 bases that match TRBD1. V dropped 4 bases and J dropped 3; count of bases not matched to a gene: 10. This CDR3 has 17 residues. CDR1 is MDHEN and CDR2 is SYDVKM in the germline V gene. The CDR3 loop is CASSWTGTGLGKNIQYF. Written as DNA, the CDR3 is TGTGCCAGCAGTTGGACCGGGACAGGGTTGGGCAAAAACATTCAGTACTTC.

The V gene is TRBV15, the J gene TRBJ1-4; 10 nucleotides agree with TRBD1. The length of the CDR3 is 16 residues. With 0 bases clipped from V and 8 bases from J, the junction kept 6 bases outside the gene matches. Germline values: CDR1 LNHNV, CDR2 YYDKDF (reference sequence). CDR3 sequence reads: CATSRDRQGAREKLFF. DNA for the CDR3: TGTGCCACCAGCAGAGACCGACAGGGGGCGAGAGAAAAACTGTTTTTT. Together with reference TRBV15 and TRBJ1-4, the CDR3 gives the full variable domain: DAMVIQNPRYQVTQFGKPVTLSCSQTLNHNVMYWYQQKSSQAPKLLFHYYDKDFNNEADTPDNFQSRRPNTSFCFLDIRSPGLGDTAMYLCATSRDRQGAREKLFFGSGTQLSVL.

This clone is a singleton in its sample. The chain is built from TRBV2 and TRBJ2-7; TRBD1 matches 7 bases. The CDR3 contains 15 residues. Germline V gives CDR1 SNHLY, CDR2 FYNNEI. V trimming: 6 bases; J trimming: 1 base; junction bases outside the gene matches: 9. CDR3 in DNA: TGTGCCAGCAGATTAAGGGACAGTCCTTCCTACGAGCAGTACTTC. It codes for CASRLRDSPSYEQYF.

The count of this clone is one. The chain is built from TRBV19 and TRBJ1-2; D not resolved. The length of the CDR3 is 16 residues. CDR1 and CDR2 (germline): LNHDA, SQIVND (reference sequence). V lost 5 bases and J 4 bases, leaving 20 bases between the germline ends. CDR3 loop: CASSRPRGALGYGYTF. In nucleotides, the CDR3 is TGTGCCAGTAGTCGGCCTCGGGGAGCCCTAGGCTATGGCTACACCTTC.

The gene calls are TRBV7-9 and TRBJ1-3; no definite D call. V was cut by 5 bases and J by 2 bases, with 10 bases left in between. The CDR3 consists of 14 residues. In germline, CDR1 is SEHNR, CDR2 FQNEAQ (reference sequence). CDR3 coding DNA: TGTGCCAGCAGCCGGGGTTGGACTGGAAACACCATATATTTT. As protein: CASSRGWTGNTIYF.

This chain joins TRBV7-9 and TRBJ1-2; tentative D call: TRBD1 (5 bases). Per the germline V gene, CDR1 is SEHNR and CDR2 is FQNEAQ (reference sequence). The CDR3 totals 14 residues. Trimming shortened V by 1 base and J by 6 bases, and 12 bases separated the two germline ends. This chain's CDR3 is CASSLEAGGDGYTF. The CDR3 nucleotides are TGTGCCAGCAGCTTAGAGGCGGGGGGAGATGGCTACACCTTC.

The V gene is TRBV18, the J gene TRBJ1-1, with unresolved D. The V end lost 3 bases, the J end lost 4 bases, and 6 bases lay between the germline ends. The germline V gene encodes CDR1 KGHSH and CDR2 LQKENI. The CDR3 is 12 residues long. DNA for the CDR3: TGTGCCAGCTCACCTCCGAGCACTGAAGCTTTCTTT. Its protein is CASSPPSTEAFF.

V and J are TRBV5-1 and TRBJ1-4; D might be TRBD1 (5 bases). The V end was cut by 3 bases, the J end by 0 bases, with 9 bases between. In germline, CDR1 is SGHRS, CDR2 YFSETQ. The CDR3 consists of 15 residues. In DNA form, the CDR3 reads TGCGCCAGCAGCTCGGGGGATACAACTAATGAAAAACTGTTTTTT. Protein sequence: CASSSGDTTNEKLFF.

The V and J genes are TRBV5-5 and TRBJ1-6, with TRBD1 identical over 9 bases. The germline V gene encodes CDR1 SGHKS and CDR2 YYEKEE (reference sequence). V lost 4 bases and J lost 9; bases outside the gene matches: 5. There are 14 residues in the CDR3. The CDR3 DNA follows: TGTGCCAGCAGCCCCGGGACAGGGAGTTCACCCCTCCACTTT. Encoded protein: CASSPGTGSSPLHF.

This clone has only a few counts. The rearrangement uses TRBV6-5 and TRBJ1-2, with 7 bases fitting TRBD1. Trimming took 6 bases from V and 4 from J; bases not matched to a gene: 5. CDR1 and CDR2 (germline): MNHEY, SVGAGI. The length of the CDR3 is 13 residues. The CDR3 sequence is CASRQQGRYGYTF. CDR3 DNA sequence: TGTGCCAGCAGGCAACAGGGGCGCTATGGCTACACCTTC.